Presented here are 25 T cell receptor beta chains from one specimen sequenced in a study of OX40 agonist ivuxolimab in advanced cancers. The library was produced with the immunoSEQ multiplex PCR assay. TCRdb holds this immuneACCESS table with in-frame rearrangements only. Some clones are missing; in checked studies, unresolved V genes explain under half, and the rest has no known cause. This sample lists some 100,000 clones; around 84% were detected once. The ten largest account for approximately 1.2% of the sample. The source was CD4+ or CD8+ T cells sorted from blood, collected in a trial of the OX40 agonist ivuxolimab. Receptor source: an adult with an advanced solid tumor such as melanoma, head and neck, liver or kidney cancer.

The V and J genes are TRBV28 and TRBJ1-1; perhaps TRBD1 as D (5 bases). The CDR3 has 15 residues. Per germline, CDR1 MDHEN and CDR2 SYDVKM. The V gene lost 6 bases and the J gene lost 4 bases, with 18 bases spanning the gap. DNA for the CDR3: TGTGCCAGCAGCCCTTGGGGCGAGGGGCCCACTGAAGCTTTCTTT. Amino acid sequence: CASSPWGEGPTEAFF.

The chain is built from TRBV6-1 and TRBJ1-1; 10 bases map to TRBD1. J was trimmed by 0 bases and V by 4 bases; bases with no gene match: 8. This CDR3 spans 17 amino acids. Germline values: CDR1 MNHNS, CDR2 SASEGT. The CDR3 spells CASSGPGQGKMNTEAFF. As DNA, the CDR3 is TGTGCCAGCAGTGGCCCGGGACAGGGGAAAATGAACACTGAAGCTTTCTTT.

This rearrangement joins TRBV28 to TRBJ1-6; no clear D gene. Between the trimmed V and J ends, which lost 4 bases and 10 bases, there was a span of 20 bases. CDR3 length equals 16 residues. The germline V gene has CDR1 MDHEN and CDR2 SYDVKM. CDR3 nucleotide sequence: TGTGCCAGCAGTTCCGTCGGAGGTAGGGCGGGCTCACCCCTCCACTTT. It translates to CASSSVGGRAGSPLHF.

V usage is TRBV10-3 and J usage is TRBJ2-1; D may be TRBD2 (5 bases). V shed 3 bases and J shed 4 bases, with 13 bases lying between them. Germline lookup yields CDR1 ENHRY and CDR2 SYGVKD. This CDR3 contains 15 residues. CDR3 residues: CAISEARGNYNEQFF. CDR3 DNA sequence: TGTGCCATCAGTGAAGCACGGGGAAATTACAATGAGCAGTTCTTC.

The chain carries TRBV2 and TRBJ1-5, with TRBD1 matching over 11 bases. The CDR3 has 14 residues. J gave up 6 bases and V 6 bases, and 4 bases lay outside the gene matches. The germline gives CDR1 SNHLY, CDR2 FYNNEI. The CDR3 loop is CASRGGTGGQPQHF. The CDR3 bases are TGTGCCAGCAGGGGTGGGACAGGGGGTCAGCCCCAGCATTTT.

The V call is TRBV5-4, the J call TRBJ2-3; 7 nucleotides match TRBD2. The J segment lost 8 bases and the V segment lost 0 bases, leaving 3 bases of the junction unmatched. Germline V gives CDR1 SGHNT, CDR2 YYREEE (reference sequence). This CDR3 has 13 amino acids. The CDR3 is CASSLAGGGTQYF. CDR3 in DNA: TGTGCCAGCAGCTTGGCGGGGGGTGGTACGCAGTATTTT.

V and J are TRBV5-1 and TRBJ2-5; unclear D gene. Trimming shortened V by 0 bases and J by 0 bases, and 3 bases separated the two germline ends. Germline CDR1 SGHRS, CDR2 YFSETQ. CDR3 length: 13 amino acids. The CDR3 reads CASSLAYQETQYF. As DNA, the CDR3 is TGCGCCAGCAGCTTGGCGTACCAAGAGACCCAGTACTTC.

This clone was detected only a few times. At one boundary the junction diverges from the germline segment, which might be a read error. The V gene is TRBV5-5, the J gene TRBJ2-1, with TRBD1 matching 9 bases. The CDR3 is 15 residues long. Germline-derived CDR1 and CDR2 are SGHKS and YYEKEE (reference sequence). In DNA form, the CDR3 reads TGTGCCAGCAGATTGGACAGGGGTTCCTACAATGAGCAGTTCTTC. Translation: CASRLDRGSYNEQFF.

The CDR3 loop is CASSKPTGVKETQYF. The CDR3 nucleotides read TGTGCCAGCAGCAAACCGACAGGGGTAAAAGAGACCCAGTACTTC. The chain combines TRBV7-9 with TRBJ2-5, with 8 bases that match TRBD1. Trimming removed 5 bases from V and 3 bases from J; junction bases left unmatched: 8. Germline values: CDR1 SEHNR, CDR2 FQNEAQ (reference sequence). This CDR3 spans 15 amino acids.

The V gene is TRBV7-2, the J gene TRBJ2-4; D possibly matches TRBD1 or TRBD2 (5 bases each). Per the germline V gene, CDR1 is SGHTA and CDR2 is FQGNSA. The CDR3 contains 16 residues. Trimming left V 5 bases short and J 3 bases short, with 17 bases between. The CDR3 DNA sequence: TGTGCCAGCAGCGAGGGGTTAGGCTTTAACAAAAACATTCAGTACTTC. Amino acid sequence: CASSEGLGFNKNIQYF.

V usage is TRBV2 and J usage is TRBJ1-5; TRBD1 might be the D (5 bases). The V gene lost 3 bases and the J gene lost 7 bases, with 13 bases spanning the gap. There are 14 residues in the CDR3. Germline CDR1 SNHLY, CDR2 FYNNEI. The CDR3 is CASSDRAVGQPQHF. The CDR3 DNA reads TGTGCCAGCAGTGACAGGGCTGTCGGGCAGCCCCAGCATTTT.

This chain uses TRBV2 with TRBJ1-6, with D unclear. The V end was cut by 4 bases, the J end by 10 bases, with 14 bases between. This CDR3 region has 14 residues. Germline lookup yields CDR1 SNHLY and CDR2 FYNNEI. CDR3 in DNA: TGTGCCAGCAGTGTGGGTCAGGTTCGGTCACCCCTCCACTTT. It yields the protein CASSVGQVRSPLHF.

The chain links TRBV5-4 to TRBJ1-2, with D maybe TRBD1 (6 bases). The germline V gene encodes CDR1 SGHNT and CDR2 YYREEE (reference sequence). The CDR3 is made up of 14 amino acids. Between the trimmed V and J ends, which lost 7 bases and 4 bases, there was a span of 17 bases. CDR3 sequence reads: CASALGAAVYGYTF. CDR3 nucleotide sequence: TGTGCCAGCGCCCTGGGGGCAGCCGTCTATGGCTACACCTTC.

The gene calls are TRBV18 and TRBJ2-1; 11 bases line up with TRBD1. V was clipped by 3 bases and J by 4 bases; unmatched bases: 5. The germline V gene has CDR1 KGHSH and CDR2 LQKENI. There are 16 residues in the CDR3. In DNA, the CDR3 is TGTGCCAGCTCACCCGCGGGACAGGGGGGATACAATGAGCAGTTCTTC. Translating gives CASSPAGQGGYNEQFF.

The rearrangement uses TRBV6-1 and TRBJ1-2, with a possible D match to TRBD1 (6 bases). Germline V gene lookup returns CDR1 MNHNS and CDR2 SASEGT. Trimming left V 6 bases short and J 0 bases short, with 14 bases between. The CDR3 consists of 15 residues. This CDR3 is CASRTDRKSNYGYTF. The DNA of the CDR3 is TGTGCCAGCAGGACCGACAGGAAGTCTAACTATGGCTACACCTTC.

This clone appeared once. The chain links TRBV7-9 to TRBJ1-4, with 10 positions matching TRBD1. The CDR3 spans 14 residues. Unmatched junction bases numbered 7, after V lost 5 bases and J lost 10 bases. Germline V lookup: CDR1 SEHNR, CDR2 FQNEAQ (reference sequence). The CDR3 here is CASSPTGGEAKLFF. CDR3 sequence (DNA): TGTGCCAGCAGCCCGACAGGGGGCGAGGCAAAACTGTTTTTT.

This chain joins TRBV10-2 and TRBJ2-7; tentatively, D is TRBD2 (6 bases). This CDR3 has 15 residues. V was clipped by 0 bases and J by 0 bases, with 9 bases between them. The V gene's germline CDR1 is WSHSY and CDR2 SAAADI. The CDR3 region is CASSESTGGSYEQYF. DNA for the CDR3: TGCGCCAGCAGTGAGTCGACCGGGGGCTCCTACGAGCAGTACTTC.

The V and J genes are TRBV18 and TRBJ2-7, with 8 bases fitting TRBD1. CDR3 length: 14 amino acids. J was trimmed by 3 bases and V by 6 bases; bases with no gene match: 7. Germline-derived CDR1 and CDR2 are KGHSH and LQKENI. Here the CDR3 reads CASSPNDRGYEQYV. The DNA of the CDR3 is TGTGCCAGCTCGCCTAACGACAGGGGCTACGAGCAGTACGTC.

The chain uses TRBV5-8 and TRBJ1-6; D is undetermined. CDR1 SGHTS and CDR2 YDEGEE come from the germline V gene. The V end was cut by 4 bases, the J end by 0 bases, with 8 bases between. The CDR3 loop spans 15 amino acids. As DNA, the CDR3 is TGTGCCAGCAGCGTAGGGAGCTCCTATAATTCACCCCTCCACTTT. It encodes CASSVGSSYNSPLHF.

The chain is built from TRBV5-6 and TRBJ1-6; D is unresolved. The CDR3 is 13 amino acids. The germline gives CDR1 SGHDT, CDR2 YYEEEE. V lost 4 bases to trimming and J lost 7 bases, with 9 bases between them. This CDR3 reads CASSSGRNSPLHF. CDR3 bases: TGTGCCAGCAGCAGCGGACGGAATTCACCCCTCCACTTT. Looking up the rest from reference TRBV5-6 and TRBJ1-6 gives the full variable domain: DAGVTQSPTHLIKTRGQQVTLRCSPKSGHDTVSWYQQALGQGPQFIFQYYEEEERQRGNFPDRFSGHQFPNYSSELNVNALLLGDSALYLCASSSGRNSPLHFGNGTRLTVT.

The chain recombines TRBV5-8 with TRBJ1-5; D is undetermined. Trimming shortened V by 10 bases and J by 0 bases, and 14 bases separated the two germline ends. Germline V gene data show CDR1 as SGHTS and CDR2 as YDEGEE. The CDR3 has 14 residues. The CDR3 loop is CAGTQAYSNQPQHF. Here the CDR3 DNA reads TGTGCCGGCACACAAGCTTATAGCAATCAGCCCCAGCATTTT. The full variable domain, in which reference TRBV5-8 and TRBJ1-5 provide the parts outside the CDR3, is EAGVTQSPTHLIKTRGQQATLRCSPISGHTSVYWYQQALGLGLQFLLWYDEGEERNRGNFPPRFSGRQFPNYSSELNVNALELEDSALYLCAGTQAYSNQPQHFGDGTRLSIL.

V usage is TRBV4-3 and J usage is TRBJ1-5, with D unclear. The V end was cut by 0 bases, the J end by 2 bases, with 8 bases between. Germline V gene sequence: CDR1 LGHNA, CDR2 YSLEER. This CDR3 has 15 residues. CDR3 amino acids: CASSQDTRGNQPQHF. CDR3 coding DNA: TGCGCCAGCAGCCAAGATACAAGGGGCAATCAGCCCCAGCATTTT.

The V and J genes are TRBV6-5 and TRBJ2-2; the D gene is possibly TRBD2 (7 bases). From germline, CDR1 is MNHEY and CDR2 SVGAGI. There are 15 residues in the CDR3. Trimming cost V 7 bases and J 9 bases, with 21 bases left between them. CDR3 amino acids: CASTLLEAGAWELFF. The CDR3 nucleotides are TGTGCCAGCACCTTACTCGAGGCGGGGGCCTGGGAGCTGTTTTTT.

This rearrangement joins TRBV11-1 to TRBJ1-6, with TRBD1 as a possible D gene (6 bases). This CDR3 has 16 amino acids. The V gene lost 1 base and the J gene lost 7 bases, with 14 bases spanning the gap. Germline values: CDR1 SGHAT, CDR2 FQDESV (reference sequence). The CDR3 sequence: CASSLDLTGPNSPLHF. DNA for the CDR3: TGTGCCAGCAGCTTAGATCTGACAGGCCCGAATTCACCCCTCCACTTT. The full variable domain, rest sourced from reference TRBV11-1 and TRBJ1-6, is EAEVAQSPRYKITEKSQAVAFWCDPISGHATLYWYRQILGQGPELLVQFQDESVVDDSQLPKDRFSAERLKGVDSTLKIQPAELGDSAMYLCASSLDLTGPNSPLHFGNGTRLTVT.

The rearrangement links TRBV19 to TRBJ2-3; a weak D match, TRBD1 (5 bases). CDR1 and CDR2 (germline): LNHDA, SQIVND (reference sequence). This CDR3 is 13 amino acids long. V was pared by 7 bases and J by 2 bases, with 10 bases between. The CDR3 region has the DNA TGTGCCAGTAAATCCAGGGCCACAGATACGCAGTATTTT. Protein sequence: CASKSRATDTQYF.